This TCR beta chain was recorded in a study of shared clonotypes between healthy human individuals (dated by TCRdb to the early 2020s). With respect to the entire study: The cohort included three men and two women between 18 and 49 years of age. Leukapheresis yielded between about 0.94 and 8.9 billion PBMCs per donor. Different laboratories and diverse techniques were used to prepare libraries and sequence TCR repertoires, to increase sequencing depth and limit assay-specific biases. For each donor, CD4 naive and CD4 memory were each run on three plates, CD8 naive on two plates, and CD8 memory on one plate. To estimate repertoire size and how much clonotype sharing occurs between individuals, the study deeply sequenced the blood TCR repertoires of about five healthy adults.

General study outcomes and caveats: Naive subsets generally had larger estimated clonotype richness than memory subsets. Across a handful of donors, approximately 4.9% of naive CD4, roughly 3.5% of naive CD8, around 2.1% of memory CD4, and 0.3% to 0.45% of memory CD8 clonotypes were shared. The genetic and exposure-history diversity represented was limited by the small number of donors. Sampling was restricted to blood, and TCR repertoires in tissue are likely to differ from TCR repertoires in blood. Rarefaction of sorted-subset datasets indicated incomplete sequencing despite the large sequencing depth. Clonotypes shared by all four sorted-subset donors showed higher generation probabilities than non-shared clonotypes. Pairwise subsampling led to the expectation that sequencing depth would affect the degree of clonotype sharing among donors.

Donors were healthy HIV-negative adults with no recently reported acute infections or vaccinations. Every donor was a Caucasian adult residing in Nashville, Tennessee, USA. CD4+ T cells were enriched through magnetic negative selection, after which naive cells were positively selected on CD45RA and the remaining negative fraction served as the memory subset. Blood was collected by leukapheresis, and PBMCs were isolated by Ficoll-Histopaque density gradient centrifugation and then cryopreserved in liquid nitrogen vapor phase. Analytical flow cytometry was used to check the purity and quantity of each magnetically sorted T cell population. Each sorted fraction had its genomic DNA isolated and then quantified by UV absorbance on a Nanodrop 2000c. CDR1 and CDR2 (KGHSH, LQKENI) derive from the germline V gene. Unmatched junction bases come to 6, with V trimmed by 4 bases and J by 0 bases. The cysteine opens and the phenylalanine closes a CDR3 of 15 amino acids. The only DNA kept is the CDR3, 45 bases in frame from the first base.

Regarding this clone: The clone's antigen remains unknown. One base away there is no much larger clone; base qualities are not given.

TCR CDR3 regions were amplified from genomic DNA by multiplex PCR using the deep immunoSEQ assay. Extracted genomic DNA from each cell subset was distributed evenly across all wells of several immunoSEQ 96-well plates, and each plate was treated as a replicate. For sorted subsets, each replicate PCR was loaded with around 200 ng genomic DNA, equivalent to approximately 33,000 T cell genomes. Purified libraries were quantified with a Qubit 3.0 fluorometer, sized on a Bioanalyzer 2100, and re-quantified with the KAPA Library Quantification kit. Every immunoSEQ 96-well plate was sequenced on a dedicated single-read 150-cycle Illumina NextSeq 550 flow cell. The authors processed their data as follows. Because the immunoSEQ output included only junctional sequences and no quality scores, the filtering could not be the same as the filtering used for full-length reads. Sequences were annotated with PyIR, a Python wrapper for IgBLAST v1.9, and V/J genes and CDR3 were assigned using IMGT germline references. Reads were filtered out if the reads had weak V/J assignments (E-value above 1e-6), no CDR3, stop codons, out-of-frame junctions, or ambiguous translated residues. V3J clonotypes were defined as sequences sharing an identical inferred V gene, J gene, and CDR3 amino acid sequence. To compute the percentage overlap between repertoires, the number of shared unique clonotypes was divided by the size of the smaller repertoire. Richness of each repertoire was evaluated using RTK rarefaction, the Chao1 estimator, and Recon v2.1 estimates of unobserved clonotypes. Generation probabilities for all TCRbeta clonotypes obtained by the gDNA method from several donors were computed using OLGA. Not all clones reach the TCRdb copy of this immuneACCESS table, which keeps in-frame sequences only. Checked studies attribute under half of the gap to unresolved V genes and leave the rest unexplained. That table gives V, J and clone size, and the DNA gave D and trimming. For this sample the table gives approximately 1.5 million clones, of which 98% were detected only once. The top ten clones comprise 0.45% of the sample.

Sequences were obtained from naive CD4+ T cells sorted from blood. The intended sense of this specimen's cell subset or site label: CD45RA+ positively selected. The origin of this receptor is a man younger than 45 in good health. Here the chain combines TRBV18 and TRBJ2-7, with 7 junctional bases fitting TRBD1. The DNA sequence is given as TGTGCCAGCTCACTCTGGGACAGAAGCTCCTACGAGCAGTACTTC. It specifies CASSLWDRSSYEQYF.